This TCR beta chain originates from a study of T-cell memory formation after mild COVID-19. Study conclusions and caveats: Largely, contracting CD4+ clones fell within CM and EM, and contracting CD8+ clones within EMRA. Second-wave clones reaching peak frequency on day 37 lacked confirmed SARS-CoV-2 specificity. Pre-infection memory showed some responding clones, and this suggested that cross-reactive memory joined.

Comments on this clonotype: Its antigen is unidentified.

MiXCR was run by TCRdb on the 5' RACE reads, yielding one entry per CDR3 protein. The table lists fewer than 650,000 distinct CDR3 sequences, less than 25% of them singletons. V shed 6 bases and J shed 3 bases, with 15 bases lying between them. Germline CDR1 reads DFQATT; CDR2 reads SNEGSKA (reference sequence). The CDR3 totals 14 residues. The J gene is TRBJ1-5, the V gene TRBV20-1; D may be TRBD1 (6 bases). Sequences were obtained from PBMCs or a T cell subset sorted from them (not recorded which). The sequence was obtained from an adult woman who had mild COVID-19 (a few samples of this study predate the infection). Cell type and time point are not known. CDR3 sequence (DNA): TGCAGTGCCATATCTGGGGGCATCAATCAGCCCCAGCATTTT. This codes for CSAISGGINQPQHF.